Included here is one TCR beta chain sequence, with context. This sample is drawn from a study of cytomegalovirus exposure and HLA in healthy donors. Trimming stripped 3 bases from V and 8 bases from J, with 13 bases between. Per the germline V gene, CDR1 is KGHSH and CDR2 is LQKENI. The CDR3 spans 13 residues. TCRdb keeps only in-frame clones here, not all; method: immunoSEQ multiplex PCR. The sample has roughly 120,000 clones; approximately 90% are singletons. Donors were drawn from the approximately 110-subject validation cohort, separate from the 666-subject first cohort. The V call is TRBV18, the J call TRBJ1-2; TRBD1 is a possible D gene (5 bases). This clonotype originated in a man younger than 30 in good health and CMV-seronegative. What was sequenced was PBMCs. CDR3: CASSPGTLEGYTF. The CDR3 DNA follows: TGTGCCAGCTCACCCGGGACTCTCGAGGGCTACACCTTC.